Following are 16 T cell receptor beta chains from one sample sequenced in a study of radiotherapy plus CTLA-4 blockade in lung cancer. Assay used: immunoSEQ multiplex PCR; TCRdb lists only in-frame clones, some missing. Among 35,000 to 45,000 clones listed, 85% were seen once. Sample: peripheral blood, taken from a patient treated with radiotherapy plus ipilimumab. These receptors came from a human donor with non-small cell lung cancer who had stable disease on radiotherapy plus ipilimumab.

The V gene is TRBV6-5, the J gene TRBJ2-2; TRBD1 matches 7 bases. CDR1 is MNHEY and CDR2 is SVGAGI in the germline V gene. This CDR3 has 13 amino acids. The V gene end was trimmed by 5 bases and the J gene end by 6 bases; junction bases not matched to a gene: 3. The chain's CDR3 is CASSQGGPGELFF. CDR3 DNA: TGTGCCAGCAGTCAAGGGGGCCCCGGGGAGCTGTTTTTT.

The chain employs TRBV19 and TRBJ2-1; D is perhaps TRBD2 (5 bases). Looked up from germline, CDR1 is LNHDA and CDR2 is SQIVND (reference sequence). V lost 4 bases and J 5 bases, leaving 12 bases between the germline ends. This CDR3 has 14 amino acids. The CDR3 DNA reads as TGTGCCAGTAGTACGCCTAGCACACACAATGAGCAGTTCTTC. Translating it yields CASSTPSTHNEQFF.

The chain recombines TRBV18 with TRBJ1-3; 9 positions match TRBD1. V was clipped by 3 bases and J by 1 base; unmatched bases: 1. The CDR3 covers 15 residues. The germline V gene encodes CDR1 KGHSH and CDR2 LQKENI. CDR3: CASSPGTGSGNTIYF. CDR3 sequence (DNA): TGTGCCAGCTCACCCGGGACAGGGTCTGGAAACACCATATATTTT.

This clone was observed once. The chain has TRBV5-1 and TRBJ2-3; 8 bases fit TRBD2. The V segment lost 4 bases and the J segment 5 bases; nucleotides outside the gene matches: 15. This CDR3 has 17 amino acids. Germline CDR1 is SGHRS and CDR2 is YFSETQ. The CDR3 loop reads CASSLGLGAGEGDTQYF. CDR3 DNA sequence: TGCGCCAGCAGCCTGGGATTAGGAGCGGGAGAAGGAGATACGCAGTATTTT.

The chain employs TRBV30 and TRBJ1-2, with TRBD1 as a possible D gene (5 bases). Trimming removed 5 bases at V and 4 bases at J, with 11 bases between. Germline V lookup: CDR1 GTSNPN, CDR2 SVGIG (reference sequence). This CDR3 is built from 12 residues. Here the CDR3 DNA reads TGTGCCTGGGCGGGGCGGGTCTATGGCTACACCTTC. This sequence encodes CAWAGRVYGYTF.

The rearrangement uses TRBV5-8 and TRBJ2-7; 12 bases align to TRBD1. The junction had 7 bases not matched to a gene; V was cut back by 2 bases and J by 4 bases. Germline V gene data show CDR1 as SGHTS and CDR2 as YDEGEE. The CDR3 runs to 16 residues. For the CDR3, the DNA is TGTGCCAGCAGCTTATCCCCGGGACAGGGGGCTTACGAGCAGTACTTC. As protein: CASSLSPGQGAYEQYF.

The chain uses TRBV6-6 and TRBJ2-3; weak D call: TRBD1 (6 bases). In germline, CDR1 is MNHNY, CDR2 SVGAGI (reference sequence). Trimming stripped 2 bases from V and 8 bases from J, with 17 bases between. CDR3 length: 15 amino acids. CDR3 residues: CASSYGQGSSSTQYF. CDR3 DNA sequence: TGTGCCAGCAGTTACGGGCAGGGGAGTTCTTCTACGCAGTATTTT.

The rearrangement links TRBV7-9 to TRBJ2-5; 10 nucleotides agree with TRBD2. Trimming at V came to 7 bases and at J to 4 bases, leaving 9 bases not matched to a gene. The CDR3 covers 15 residues. Germline V lookup: CDR1 SEHNR, CDR2 FQNEAQ (reference sequence). The CDR3 spells CASMPLAGVGETQYF. Written as DNA, the CDR3 is TGTGCCAGCATGCCCCTAGCGGGAGTTGGAGAGACCCAGTACTTC. Based on the CDR3 plus reference TRBV7-9 and TRBJ2-5, the full variable domain is DTGVSQNPRHKITKRGQNVTFRCDPISEHNRLYWYRQTLGQGPEFLTYFQNEAQLEKSRLLSDRFSAERPKGSFSTLEIQRTEQGDSAMYLCASMPLAGVGETQYFGPGTRLLVL.

The CDR3, as DNA: TGTGCCTGGACCCTTCCTGACAGGGGATTTAATCAGCCCCAGCATTTT. Translating it yields CAWTLPDRGFNQPQHF. The rearrangement links TRBV30 to TRBJ1-5; 8 bases match TRBD1. This CDR3 region has 16 residues. Trimming removed 4 bases from V and 4 bases from J; junction bases left unmatched: 12. Per the germline V gene, CDR1 is GTSNPN and CDR2 is SVGIG (reference sequence).

This chain joins TRBV19 and TRBJ2-1; 13 bases agree with TRBD2. The CDR3 has 16 residues. The ends lost 4 bases at V and 7 bases at J; junction bases unmatched: 7. Per the germline V gene, CDR1 is LNHDA and CDR2 is SQIVND (reference sequence). The CDR3 protein is CASSKRLAGGVNEQFF. The CDR3 DNA sequence: TGTGCCAGTAGTAAAAGACTAGCGGGAGGCGTGAATGAGCAGTTCTTC.

The sample holds a few counts of this clone. This chain connects TRBV6-4 to TRBJ2-2; D possibly corresponds to TRBD1 (5 bases). Trimming pared 3 bases from V and 3 bases from J, leaving 5 bases between. The CDR3 contains 13 residues. CDR1 MRHNA and CDR2 SNTAGT come from the germline V gene. CDR3 bases: TGTGCCAGCAGTGAAGGGGACACCGGGGAGCTGTTTTTT. This sequence encodes CASSEGDTGELFF.

The chain uses TRBV5-8 and TRBJ2-3; D is perhaps TRBD2 (5 bases). Germline V gene lookup returns CDR1 SGHTS and CDR2 YDEGEE. The CDR3 is made up of 15 amino acids. Trimming removed 0 bases from V and 4 bases from J, with 12 bases in between. CDR3 protein: CASSLGSGTADTQYF. As DNA, the CDR3 is TGTGCCAGCAGCTTGGGGAGCGGTACTGCAGATACGCAGTATTTT.

The J gene is TRBJ2-4, the V gene TRBV30; 8 positions match TRBD1. The CDR3 extends over 15 amino acids. Trimming took 2 bases from V and 5 from J; bases not matched to a gene: 8. Germline CDR1 and CDR2: GTSNPN and SVGIG (reference sequence). The CDR3 is CAWSLGGTGENIQYF. CDR3 nucleotides: TGTGCCTGGAGTCTAGGCGGGACAGGTGAAAACATTCAGTACTTC.

This clone showed up just once. The chain links TRBV28 to TRBJ2-7; possible D gene TRBD2, 5 bases. CDR1 MDHEN and CDR2 SYDVKM come from the germline V gene. The CDR3 runs to 11 residues. V lost 2 bases and J 9 bases, leaving 8 bases between the germline ends. The CDR3 region has the DNA TGTGCCAGCAGTTTAGTCGGGGTGCAGTACTTC. It specifies CASSLVGVQYF.

The genes are TRBV30 and TRBJ2-7, with 9 bases fitting TRBD1. The J segment lost 6 bases and the V segment lost 5 bases, leaving 2 bases of the junction unmatched. This CDR3 is 11 amino acids long. Germline CDR1 reads GTSNPN; CDR2 reads SVGIG (reference sequence). The CDR3 DNA reads as TGTGCCTGGGGGACAGGGCCCGAGCAGTACTTC. This translates into CAWGTGPEQYF.

The CDR3 DNA sequence: TGTGCCAGCAGTTTCCAGGGCCCCTACGAGCAGTACTTC. Translated: CASSFQGPYEQYF. The rearrangement uses TRBV28 and TRBJ2-5, with a weak D call TRBD1 (5 bases). The J call may be mistaken, given a closer DNA end match to TRBJ2-7. Germline V lookup: CDR1 MDHEN, CDR2 SYDVKM. CDR3 length: 13 residues.